This T cell receptor (beta chain) originates from a study of Ad26.COV2.S vaccination and SARS-CoV-2 variants. Sequencing used immunoSEQ multiplex PCR; TCRdb keeps in-frame clones, though not all of them. The sample has about 390,000 clones; about nine tenths are singletons. The treatment: 15 to 20 received Ad26.COV2.S at low or high dose, single or two shots; 5 received placebo; per-sample allocation not given. After the first vaccine or placebo injection, samples were drawn on day 63. Germline lookup yields CDR1 MNHEY and CDR2 SMNVEV (reference sequence). The length of the CDR3 is 14 residues. V lost 10 bases and J 6 bases, leaving 20 bases between the germline ends.

The rearrangement uses TRBV27 and TRBJ2-3, with D possibly being TRBD1 or TRBD2 (5 bases each). Sequencing was performed on peripheral blood, taken in a trial of Ad26.COV2.S vaccine versus placebo. This TCR was recovered from a person aged 18 to 59 who received the Ad26.COV2.S COVID-19 vaccine or a placebo. The CDR3: CATTTAGAADTQYF. Here the CDR3 DNA reads TGTGCCACCACGACGGCCGGGGCGGCCGATACGCAGTATTTT.